This TCR beta chain was observed in a study of post-analysis software for immune sequencing data (dated by TCRdb to between 2014 and 2016). Study-wide context: The recorded disease courses included relapsing-remitting, secondary progressive and progressive-relapsing multiple sclerosis, and some patients had no subtype annotation. A subset of samples was prepared in parallel using single-end sample barcoding, then pooled and co-amplified after Illumina adapter ligation. The patient repertoires were compared against 11 previously published healthy control repertoires obtained from donors aged 6 to 25 years. Study-wide findings and limitations: The multiple sclerosis patient group was slightly younger than the control group. Significantly higher frequencies in patients than in controls were found for roughly 5 TRBV segments, including TRBV5-6, TRBV5-1 and TRBV20-1. Compared with controls, multiple sclerosis patients had significantly lower normalized Chao1 diversity, a finding suggesting substantial peripheral T-cell clonal expansion. When samples were clustered directly using the F measure, samples prepared in the same batch co-clustered strongly, which prompted a batch-effect correction.

To demonstrate the VDJtools post-analysis software, TCR beta repertoires were profiled from the peripheral blood of some 12 young patients with multiple sclerosis. The patients with multiple sclerosis were children and adolescents between roughly 6 and 17 years of age. The method behind the library was PCR. The reads were generated on an Illumina HiSeq 2500. To reduce PCR and sequencing biases, unique molecular identifiers were built into the TCR beta cDNA libraries. Per 1 to 10 million input T cells, roughly 500,000 cDNA molecules were obtained, such that each molecule approximated one T cell. The patient libraries were prepared and sequenced using the same protocol as the earlier healthy control dataset. Within a given batch, samples were prepared together, multiplexed and sequenced on the same HiSeq lane. The paper's processing steps were these. Raw barcoded reads were processed with MIGEC, and single-read molecular identifier groups were discarded before consensus assembly and CDR3 extraction. Clonotype tables were post-analysed with VDJtools, and diversity was normalized by down-sampling all datasets to the smallest sample size. Repertoire overlap clustering matched CDR3 amino acid but not nucleotide sequences to correct batch-related cross-sample contamination. The public reads were run again by TCRdb, first through fastp at Q25 and then through MiXCR, and only productive beta chains were kept. Rows with one shared CDR3 protein collapse into an entry with the most common genes and DNA. The V and J calls follow TCRdb's processing rather than the paper's. The sample table holds hundreds of thousands of distinct CDR3 sequences, of which 25% to 30% were seen once. The ten biggest clones cover around 0.6% of the sample.

This clonotype has just a few counts. No cognate antigen has been identified for it. Per-nucleotide qualities are absent, and no much larger clonotype sits a single base away. The CDR3, from cysteine to phenylalanine, totals 17 residues. CDR3 DNA is the only sequence kept; it has 51 bases, read in frame from the first base. CDR1 SGHTA and CDR2 FQGNSA are derived from the germline V gene. V is cut back by 3 bases and J by 0 bases, with 5 bases in the junction unmatched. The TCR comes from a girl between 5 and 17 years old with multiple sclerosis. This receptor chain uses TRBV7-2 and TRBJ2-6, with 7 middle bases fitting TRBD1. The specimen sequenced was blood. The nucleotides read TGTGCCAGCAGCTTCACAGGGGTGGTCTCTGGGGCCAACGTCCTGACTTTC. Its coded protein is CASSFTGVVSGANVLTF.